This T cell receptor beta chain originates from a study of PD-L1 blockade in urothelial cancer. Study background: It was at some point between 2013 and 2014 that patients started atezolizumab at 1,200 mg intravenously every 3 weeks. Analysis of the blood was performed 3 weeks (second dose) and 6 weeks after treatment start.

Trimming stripped 6 bases from V and 2 bases from J, with 19 bases between. The CDR3 has 16 amino acids. CDR1 and CDR2 (germline): LNHNV, YYDKDF (reference sequence). The method was immunoSEQ multiplex PCR; TCRdb's version includes in-frame clones alone and lacks a portion of them. The table includes about 42,000 clones, approximately 77% detected once. The chain joins TRBV15 to TRBJ2-5, with D maybe TRBD2 (5 bases). Sequencing was performed on PBMCs, taken around atezolizumab (anti-PD-L1) treatment. The sequence was obtained from a man in his 70s with urothelial cancer. The CDR3 DNA sequence: TGTGCCACCAGACCACCGGAGGACGGTCAACAAGAGACCCAGTACTTC. It yields the protein CATRPPEDGQQETQYF.